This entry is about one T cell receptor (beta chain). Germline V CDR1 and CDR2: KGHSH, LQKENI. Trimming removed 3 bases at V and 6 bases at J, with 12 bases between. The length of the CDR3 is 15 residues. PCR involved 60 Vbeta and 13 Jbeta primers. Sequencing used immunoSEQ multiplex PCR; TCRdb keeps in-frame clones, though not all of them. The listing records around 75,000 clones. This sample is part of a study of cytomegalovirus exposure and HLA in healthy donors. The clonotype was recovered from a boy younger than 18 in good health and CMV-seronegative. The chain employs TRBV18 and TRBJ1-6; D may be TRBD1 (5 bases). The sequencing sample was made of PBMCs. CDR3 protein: CASSPDTGGNSPLHF. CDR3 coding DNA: TGTGCCAGCTCACCGGACACCGGCGGTAATTCACCCCTCCACTTT.